The 7 T cell receptor beta chains in this list originate from one sample, sequenced in a study of graft-versus-host responses after intestinal transplantation. Libraries were prepared by immunoSEQ multiplex PCR; TCRdb keeps only in-frame clonotypes and omits some of them. This sample has about 94,000 clones, with 90% to 95% found just once. These TCRs' antigens remain unknown. The sequencing here drew on unstimulated CD8+ T cells sorted from spleen or lymph node cells, taken before intestinal transplant. All receptors come from a human donor who received an intestinal transplant.

CDR3 sequence reads: CAWSARAGTGDEQYF. CDR3 nucleotides: TGTGCCTGGAGTGCACGAGCCGGGACAGGGGACGAGCAGTACTTC. The J gene is TRBJ2-7, the V gene TRBV30, with 10 bases matching TRBD1. The CDR3 spans 15 residues. The germline gives CDR1 GTSNPN, CDR2 SVGIG (reference sequence). Germline trimming cut 1 base from V and 5 bases from J; bases unmatched to any gene: 8.

The rearrangement uses TRBV15 and TRBJ1-4; possible D gene TRBD1, 5 bases. The ends were cut back, 9 bases at V and 0 bases at J, with 20 bases in the middle. This CDR3 has 17 amino acids. CDR1 LNHNV and CDR2 YYDKDF come from the germline V gene (reference sequence). CDR3 sequence: CATTEQETLATNEKLFF. CDR3 DNA: TGTGCCACTACTGAACAGGAGACCCTTGCAACTAATGAAAAACTGTTTTTT.

This sequence joins TRBV7-2 and TRBJ2-7; 11 nucleotides align to TRBD1. The junction had 10 bases not matched to a gene; V was cut back by 5 bases and J by 4 bases. The CDR3 spans 16 residues. CDR1 and CDR2 (germline): SGHTA, FQGNSA. The CDR3 nucleotides are TGTGCCAGCAGCCCATTCGCCGGGACAGGGGGATACGAGCAGTACTTC. Translating it yields CASSPFAGTGGYEQYF.

About this clone itself: Other DNA sequences in the sample encode the same CDR3. V gene TRBV28 combines with J gene TRBJ1-5, with D tentatively TRBD1 (5 bases). CDR1 and CDR2 from the germline V gene are MDHEN and SYDVKM. The CDR3 totals 14 residues. Trimming removed 3 bases from V and 2 bases from J, with 8 bases in between. The CDR3 DNA sequence: TGTGCCAGCAGTTTTTTAGGGGGCAATCAGCCCCAGCATTTT. Translating gives CASSFLGGNQPQHF.

The rearrangement uses TRBV20-1 and TRBJ2-1; D not certain. This CDR3 contains 9 residues. Germline CDR1 and CDR2: DFQATT and SNEGSKA (reference sequence). CDR3 loop: CRDFCWQFF. The CDR3 DNA reads as TGCAGAGACTTCTGTTGGCAGTTCTTC.

The chain joins TRBV15 to TRBJ2-1, with a possible D match to TRBD2 (5 bases). The germline V gene encodes CDR1 LNHNV and CDR2 YYDKDF (reference sequence). The CDR3 is 15 residues long. Trimming cost V 0 bases and J 8 bases, with 14 bases left between them. CDR3 protein: CATSRDERAMDEQFF. CDR3 in DNA: TGTGCCACCAGCAGAGATGAGAGGGCGATGGATGAGCAGTTCTTC.

On this clone itself: The same CDR3 arises from other DNA sequences in this sample as well. This rearrangement joins TRBV19 to TRBJ2-7; the match to TRBD2 covers 8 bases. This CDR3 is 13 amino acids long. Looked up from germline, CDR1 is LNHDA and CDR2 is SQIVND (reference sequence). The V and J ends lost 7 bases and 1 base, in that order; junction bases with no gene match: 3. The CDR3 protein is CASNPGGSYEQYF. The CDR3 nucleotides are TGTGCCAGTAACCCGGGAGGGTCCTACGAGCAGTACTTC.